This is a list of T cell receptor beta chains from one sample in a study of yellow fever vaccine responses in identical twins. TCRdb redid the calling of the RT-PCR reads with MiXCR, one entry per CDR3 protein. The sample includes 30,000 to 40,000 distinct CDR3 sequences, 50% to 75% of them seen just once. The sequencing used T cells from blood (PBMCs), unsorted or a sorted subset (not recorded which), collected before or after yellow fever vaccination (not recorded which). The receptors shown here come from a woman younger than 35 who received the yellow fever vaccine. CDR3s include the opening cysteine and the closing phenylalanine or tryptophan. A D gene is named only where the DNA matches it firmly. The size field is filled for only some rows; it gives once, few, many or a size class.

V gene: TRBV5-1
D gene: NA
J gene: TRBJ2-1
clone size: NA
CDR3 protein: CASALISEQFF
CDR3 DNA: TGCGCCAGCGCACTTATCAGTGAGCAGTTCTTC

V gene: TRBV25-1
D gene: TRBD1
J gene: TRBJ1-1
clone size: NA
CDR3 protein: CASIPGTDTEAFF
CDR3 DNA: TGTGCCAGCATACCTGGGACAGACACTGAAGCTTTCTTT

V gene: TRBV11-1
D gene: TRBD1
J gene: TRBJ2-3
clone size: NA
CDR3 protein: CASSPQGAATDTQYF
CDR3 DNA: TGTGCCAGCAGCCCCCAGGGGGCCGCCACAGATACGCAGTATTTT

V gene: TRBV12-3/TRBV12-4
D gene: NA
J gene: TRBJ2-5
clone size: few
CDR3 protein: CASSLGPQETQYF
CDR3 DNA: TGTGCCAGCAGTCTCGGGCCCCAAGAGACCCAGTACTTC

V gene: TRBV18
D gene: TRBD1
J gene: TRBJ1-4
clone size: NA
CDR3 protein: CASSPPTGPVNEKLFF
CDR3 DNA: TGTGCCAGCTCACCACCGACAGGGCCGGTTAATGAAAAACTGTTTTTT

V gene: TRBV11-2
D gene: NA
J gene: TRBJ2-2
clone size: NA
CDR3 protein: CASSLVSNTGELFF
CDR3 DNA: TGTGCCAGCAGCTTAGTGTCCAACACCGGGGAGCTGTTTTTT

V gene: TRBV13
D gene: TRBD2
J gene: TRBJ2-1
clone size: NA
CDR3 protein: CASSLAGDSYNEQFF
CDR3 DNA: TGTGCCAGCAGCTTGGCGGGGGACTCCTACAATGAGCAGTTCTTC

V gene: TRBV4-1
D gene: NA
J gene: TRBJ1-1
clone size: NA
CDR3 protein: CASSQVAVRGTEAFF
CDR3 DNA: TGCGCCAGCAGCCAAGTGGCGGTTAGAGGCACTGAAGCTTTCTTT

V gene: TRBV19
D gene: TRBD1
J gene: TRBJ1-4
clone size: NA
CDR3 protein: CASKRRATGFGGTNEKLFF
CDR3 DNA: TGTGCCAGTAAACGCCGTGCGACAGGGTTTGGAGGAACTAATGAAAAACTGTTTTTT

V gene: TRBV2
D gene: NA
J gene: TRBJ1-5
clone size: few
CDR3 protein: CASSDRDRQPQHF
CDR3 DNA: TGTGCCAGCAGTGACAGGGACCGGCAGCCCCAGCATTTT

V gene: TRBV12-3/TRBV12-4
D gene: NA
J gene: TRBJ2-3
clone size: NA
CDR3 protein: CASSLFTAIDGDTQYF
CDR3 DNA: TGTGCCAGCAGTTTATTTACGGCTATTGATGGGGATACGCAGTATTTT

V gene: TRBV14
D gene: NA
J gene: TRBJ2-6
clone size: NA
CDR3 protein: CASSQSSGANVLTF
CDR3 DNA: TGTGCCAGCAGCCAAAGCTCTGGGGCCAACGTCCTGACTTTC

V gene: TRBV4-1
D gene: TRBD2
J gene: TRBJ2-5
clone size: NA
CDR3 protein: CASSQLAGGGETQYF
CDR3 DNA: TGCGCCAGCAGCCAGTTAGCGGGAGGAGGGGAGACCCAGTACTTC

V gene: TRBV29-1
D gene: TRBD1
J gene: TRBJ2-5
clone size: NA
CDR3 protein: CSVEIRGETQYF
CDR3 DNA: TGCAGCGTGGAAATCAGGGGGGAGACCCAGTACTTC

V gene: TRBV7-9
D gene: NA
J gene: TRBJ1-1
clone size: NA
CDR3 protein: CASSLVPDGNTEAFF
CDR3 DNA: TGTGCCAGCAGCTTAGTCCCTGACGGGAACACTGAAGCTTTCTTT

V gene: TRBV11-1
D gene: TRBD1
J gene: TRBJ2-1
clone size: NA
CDR3 protein: CASSFGQGPGEGYNEQFF
CDR3 DNA: TGTGCCAGCAGCTTCGGACAGGGGCCTGGAGAGGGATACAATGAGCAGTTCTTC

V gene: TRBV4-2
D gene: TRBD1
J gene: TRBJ1-5
clone size: few
CDR3 protein: CASSRTGSNQPQHF
CDR3 DNA: TGTGCCAGCAGCCGGACAGGTAGCAATCAGCCCCAGCATTTT

V gene: TRBV20-1
D gene: NA
J gene: TRBJ1-1
clone size: NA
CDR3 protein: CSASQPWSTEAFF
CDR3 DNA: TGCAGTGCTTCACAACCATGGAGCACTGAAGCTTTCTTT

V gene: TRBV7-6
D gene: NA
J gene: TRBJ1-4
clone size: NA
CDR3 protein: CASSVDNEKLFF
CDR3 DNA: TGTGCCAGCAGCGTCGATAATGAAAAACTGTTTTTT

V gene: TRBV14
D gene: NA
J gene: TRBJ2-1
clone size: NA
CDR3 protein: CASSQDEVREQFF
CDR3 DNA: TGTGCCAGCAGCCAAGACGAAGTGCGGGAGCAGTTCTTC

V gene: TRBV2
D gene: NA
J gene: TRBJ2-3
clone size: NA
CDR3 protein: CATAYREGPGLDTQYF
CDR3 DNA: TGTGCCACCGCGTACCGGGAAGGCCCGGGCCTAGATACGCAGTATTTT

V gene: TRBV20-1
D gene: NA
J gene: TRBJ1-2
clone size: NA
CDR3 protein: CSALVEGSYGYTF
CDR3 DNA: TGCAGTGCCTTGGTGGAGGGCTCCTATGGCTACACCTTC

V gene: TRBV6-1
D gene: NA
J gene: TRBJ2-5
clone size: NA
CDR3 protein: CASTPGSSGPKGSETQYF
CDR3 DNA: TGTGCCAGCACCCCGGGCAGCTCCGGGCCTAAGGGTTCAGAGACCCAGTACTTC

V gene: TRBV13
D gene: TRBD1
J gene: TRBJ1-5
clone size: NA
CDR3 protein: CASSSINGTGGLQPQHF
CDR3 DNA: TGTGCCAGCAGCTCAATAAACGGGACAGGGGGCCTTCAGCCCCAGCATTTT

V gene: TRBV12-3/TRBV12-4
D gene: NA
J gene: TRBJ2-1
clone size: once
CDR3 protein: CASSLSRGINEQFF
CDR3 DNA: TGTGCCAGCAGTTTAAGCCGGGGCATCAATGAGCAGTTCTTC

V gene: TRBV11-1
D gene: NA
J gene: TRBJ2-3
clone size: NA
CDR3 protein: CASSFLHREPDTQYF
CDR3 DNA: TGTGCCAGCAGCTTTCTTCACAGGGAGCCAGATACGCAGTATTTT

V gene: TRBV7-3
D gene: NA
J gene: TRBJ2-7
clone size: NA
CDR3 protein: CASSLGPGAEYEQYF
CDR3 DNA: TGTGCCAGCAGCTTGGGGCCGGGAGCGGAGTACGAGCAGTACTTC

V gene: TRBV11-1
D gene: NA
J gene: TRBJ2-3
clone size: few
CDR3 protein: CASSPPGSGLAPDTQYF
CDR3 DNA: TGTGCCAGCAGCCCTCCTGGTAGCGGCCTGGCCCCAGATACGCAGTATTTT

V gene: TRBV12-3/TRBV12-4
D gene: NA
J gene: TRBJ1-1
clone size: few
CDR3 protein: CASSDGAEAFF
CDR3 DNA: TGTGCCAGCAGCGATGGGGCTGAAGCTTTCTTT

V gene: TRBV5-6
D gene: NA
J gene: TRBJ2-1
clone size: NA
CDR3 protein: CASSLRLTGYNEQFF
CDR3 DNA: TGTGCCAGCAGCTTGCGGCTGACCGGCTACAATGAGCAGTTCTTC

V gene: TRBV5-5
D gene: NA
J gene: TRBJ2-1
clone size: NA
CDR3 protein: CASSASISSYNEQFF
CDR3 DNA: TGTGCCAGCAGCGCCAGCATAAGCTCCTACAATGAGCAGTTCTTC

V gene: TRBV29-1
D gene: TRBD1
J gene: TRBJ2-3
clone size: NA
CDR3 protein: CSAEGGQVGTDTQYF
CDR3 DNA: TGCAGCGCCGAGGGGGGACAGGTTGGCACAGATACGCAGTATTTT

V gene: TRBV12-3/TRBV12-4
D gene: TRBD1
J gene: TRBJ2-2
clone size: few
CDR3 protein: CASSLGSGTGGTGELFF
CDR3 DNA: TGTGCCAGCAGTTTGGGTTCCGGGACAGGAGGAACCGGGGAGCTGTTTTTT

V gene: TRBV20-1
D gene: TRBD2
J gene: TRBJ2-7
clone size: NA
CDR3 protein: CSATTSGRANEQYF
CDR3 DNA: TGCAGTGCTACCACCAGCGGGAGGGCTAACGAGCAGTACTTC

V gene: TRBV13
D gene: NA
J gene: TRBJ2-2
clone size: NA
CDR3 protein: CASSFGGNTGELFF
CDR3 DNA: TGTGCCAGCAGCTTCGGCGGAAACACCGGGGAGCTGTTTTTT

V gene: TRBV11-3
D gene: TRBD2
J gene: TRBJ2-5
clone size: NA
CDR3 protein: CASSRASGSGAQYF
CDR3 DNA: TGTGCCAGCAGCCGGGCTAGCGGCTCGGGGGCCCAGTACTTC

V gene: TRBV29-1
D gene: NA
J gene: TRBJ1-5
clone size: NA
CDR3 protein: CSAKTGLNQPQHF
CDR3 DNA: TGCAGCGCCAAAACAGGGCTAAATCAGCCCCAGCATTTT

V gene: TRBV11-1
D gene: TRBD1
J gene: TRBJ1-1
clone size: few
CDR3 protein: CASSPRTGPGTEAFF
CDR3 DNA: TGTGCCAGCAGCCCACGGACAGGGCCGGGCACTGAAGCTTTCTTT

V gene: TRBV7-9
D gene: TRBD2
J gene: TRBJ2-2
clone size: once
CDR3 protein: CASSSPAGVITGELFF
CDR3 DNA: TGTGCCAGCAGCTCCCCAGCGGGGGTAATAACCGGGGAGCTGTTTTTT

V gene: TRBV5-6
D gene: NA
J gene: TRBJ1-1
clone size: NA
CDR3 protein: CASSLFVTEAFF
CDR3 DNA: TGTGCCAGCAGCTTATTTGTCACTGAAGCTTTCTTT

V gene: TRBV25-1
D gene: NA
J gene: TRBJ1-1
clone size: NA
CDR3 protein: CASSDNTEAFF
CDR3 DNA: TGTGCCAGCAGTGACAACACTGAAGCTTTCTTT

V gene: TRBV2
D gene: NA
J gene: TRBJ1-5
clone size: NA
CDR3 protein: CAVGRGSNQPQHF
CDR3 DNA: TGTGCCGTAGGACGTGGTAGCAATCAGCCCCAGCATTTT

V gene: TRBV6-5
D gene: NA
J gene: TRBJ2-5
clone size: NA
CDR3 protein: CASSYSPEVTETQYF
CDR3 DNA: TGTGCCAGCAGTTACTCTCCCGAAGTAACTGAGACCCAGTACTTC

V gene: TRBV10-1
D gene: NA
J gene: TRBJ2-2
clone size: NA
CDR3 protein: CASSDLNGGELFF
CDR3 DNA: TGCGCCAGCAGTGATCTTAATGGCGGGGAGCTGTTTTTT

V gene: TRBV29-1
D gene: NA
J gene: TRBJ2-1
clone size: NA
CDR3 protein: CSVEEWVAHHNEQFF
CDR3 DNA: TGCAGCGTTGAAGAATGGGTAGCTCATCACAATGAGCAGTTCTTC

V gene: TRBV2
D gene: NA
J gene: TRBJ2-1
clone size: few
CDR3 protein: CASGNNEQFF
CDR3 DNA: TGTGCCAGCGGAAACAATGAGCAGTTCTTC

V gene: TRBV2
D gene: NA
J gene: TRBJ2-1
clone size: NA
CDR3 protein: CASCPYTSYNEQFF
CDR3 DNA: TGTGCCAGCTGTCCCTACACATCCTACAATGAGCAGTTCTTC

V gene: TRBV2
D gene: TRBD1
J gene: TRBJ1-5
clone size: NA
CDR3 protein: CASRGTGNQPQHF
CDR3 DNA: TGTGCCAGCAGGGGGACAGGCAATCAGCCCCAGCATTTT

V gene: TRBV28
D gene: NA
J gene: TRBJ1-6
clone size: NA
CDR3 protein: CASPQGPNSPLHF
CDR3 DNA: TGTGCCAGCCCTCAGGGGCCCAATTCACCCCTCCACTTT

V gene: TRBV9
D gene: NA
J gene: TRBJ2-2
clone size: few
CDR3 protein: CASSVDSHTGELFF
CDR3 DNA: TGTGCCAGCAGCGTAGACAGCCACACCGGGGAGCTGTTTTTT

V gene: TRBV29-1
D gene: NA
J gene: TRBJ2-1
clone size: NA
CDR3 protein: CSVTHEQFF
CDR3 DNA: TGCAGCGTTACGCATGAGCAGTTCTTC

V gene: TRBV5-1
D gene: NA
J gene: TRBJ1-1
clone size: NA
CDR3 protein: CASSHEGNTEAFF
CDR3 DNA: TGCGCCAGCAGCCACGAAGGGAACACTGAAGCTTTCTTT